This T cell receptor (beta chain) emerged from a study of response to subunit inactivated influenza vaccine. Study findings and constraints: A suggestion made by the authors is that each seasonal influenza vaccination recruits few new T cells.

This clonotype has at least ten counts. Its specificity is not known. TCRdb called the RT-PCR reads again in MiXCR, with one record for every CDR3 protein. The table shows some 500,000 distinct CDR3 sequences, with over 10% occurring only once. V lost 2 bases, J lost 2 bases, and 12 bases lay in between. This CDR3 is built from 15 residues. CDR1 is KGHSH and CDR2 is LQKENI in the germline V gene. The sequence derives from a middle-aged man who received an inactivated influenza vaccine. The sequencing used PBMCs from blood, collected 45 days after vaccination. The chain links TRBV18 to TRBJ1-2, with unresolved D. The CDR3 nucleotides read TGTGCCAGCTCACCAAACCCGATACGGAACTATGGCTACACCTTC. Translation gives CASSPNPIRNYGYTF.